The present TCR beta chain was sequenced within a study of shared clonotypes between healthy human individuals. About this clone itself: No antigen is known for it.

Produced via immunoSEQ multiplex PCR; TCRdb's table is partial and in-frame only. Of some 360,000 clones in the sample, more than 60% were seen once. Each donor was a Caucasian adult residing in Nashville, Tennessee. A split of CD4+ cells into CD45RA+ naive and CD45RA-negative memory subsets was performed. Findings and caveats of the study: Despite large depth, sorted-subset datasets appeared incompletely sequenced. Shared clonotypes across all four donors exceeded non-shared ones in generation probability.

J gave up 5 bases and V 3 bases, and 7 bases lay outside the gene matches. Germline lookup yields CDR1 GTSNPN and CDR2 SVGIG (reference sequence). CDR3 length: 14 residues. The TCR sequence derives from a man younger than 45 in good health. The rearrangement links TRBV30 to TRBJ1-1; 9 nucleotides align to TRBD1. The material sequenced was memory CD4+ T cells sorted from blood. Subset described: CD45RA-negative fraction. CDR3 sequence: CAWSRTGGYTEAFF. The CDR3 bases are TGTGCCTGGAGCCGAACAGGGGGCTATACTGAAGCTTTCTTT.